The clone carrying this T cell receptor beta chain was seen at least ten times. The antigen is not known. This sample stems from a study of CD8+CD57+ T cells in acquired aplastic anemia. Study summary: Isolated CD4+ and CD8+ cells, once sorted, yielded DNA averaging around 3 ug.

General study findings and limits: Between the patient and control groups, CD8+ Simpson's diversity did not differ significantly. Researchers report that around 29 CD8+ CDR3 sequences appeared in both patients and controls.

Investigators profiled TCR beta VDJ and CDR3 from genomic DNA template. Using its own MiXCR run on the reads, TCRdb lists one record per CDR3 protein. In the table there are around 180,000 distinct CDR3 sequences, 64% of which are singletons. V was trimmed by 5 bases and J by 5 bases, leaving 18 bases between them. Looked up from germline, CDR1 is SGHVS and CDR2 is FQNEAQ. The length of the CDR3 is 16 residues. The specimen sequenced was sorted CD4+, CD8+, or CD8+CD57+ T cells (not recorded which) from PBMCs. This sequence was found in a human donor with severe aplastic anemia or a healthy control (not recorded which). This chain joins TRBV7-8 and TRBJ1-4, with D unresolved. CDR3 DNA: TGTGCCAGCAGCCCCGGGCTGGGGTCGAACAATGAAAAACTGTTTTTT. Translated: CASSPGLGSNNEKLFF.